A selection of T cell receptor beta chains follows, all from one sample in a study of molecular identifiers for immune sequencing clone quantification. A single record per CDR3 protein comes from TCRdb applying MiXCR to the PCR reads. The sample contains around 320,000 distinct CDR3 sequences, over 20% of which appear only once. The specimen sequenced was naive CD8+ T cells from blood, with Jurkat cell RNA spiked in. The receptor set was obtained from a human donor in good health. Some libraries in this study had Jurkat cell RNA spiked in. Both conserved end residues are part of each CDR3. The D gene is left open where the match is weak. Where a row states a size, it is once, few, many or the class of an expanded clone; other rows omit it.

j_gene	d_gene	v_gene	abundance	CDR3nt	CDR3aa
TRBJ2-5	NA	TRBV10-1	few	TGCGCCAGCAGTGAGTCCAGGACAGACCCCAGAGAGACCCAGTACTTC	CASSESRTDPRETQYF
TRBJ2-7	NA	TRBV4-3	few	TGCGCCAGCAGCCAAGATCCACAGGCCCCTTACGAGCAGTACTTC	CASSQDPQAPYEQYF
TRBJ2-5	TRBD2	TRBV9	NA	TGTGCCAGCGGCCCCGGGACTAGCGGTACGGGGGAGGAGACCCAGTACTTC	CASGPGTSGTGEETQYF
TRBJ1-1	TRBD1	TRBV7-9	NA	TGTGCCAGCAGCTCAGAGGTACAGGGGGGAGCTTTCTTT	CASSSEVQGGAFF
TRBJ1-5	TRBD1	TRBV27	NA	TGTGCCAGCAGTTTATGGGGACAGGGGTCCGATCAGCCCCAGCATTTT	CASSLWGQGSDQPQHF
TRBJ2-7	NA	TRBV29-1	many	TGCAGCGTTGAATCAGGGGAGCAGTACTTC	CSVESGEQYF
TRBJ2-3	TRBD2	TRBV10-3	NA	TGTGCCATCAGTGAGTCGGAAGCGGGGGGCACAGATACGCAGTATTTT	CAISESEAGGTDTQYF
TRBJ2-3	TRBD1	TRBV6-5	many	TGTGCCAGCAGTTACCGGACAGGGCGCACAGATACGCAGTATTTT	CASSYRTGRTDTQYF
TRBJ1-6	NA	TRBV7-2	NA	TGTGCCAGCGCAGATGGGGAGCAACTCCACTTT	CASADGEQLHF
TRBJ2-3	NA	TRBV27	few	TGTGCCAGCAGTTCCGGGACCGACTCAAGGGATACGCAGTATTTT	CASSSGTDSRDTQYF
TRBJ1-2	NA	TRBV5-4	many	TGTGCCAGCAGCTTGGAGGAGGGGGTACTACTCGAAACTAACTATGGCTACACCTTC	CASSLEEGVLLETNYGYTF
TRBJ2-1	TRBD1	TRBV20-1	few	TGCAGTGCCAAAGAAGAGTGGGGGACAGAGAATGAGCAGTTCTTC	CSAKEEWGTENEQFF
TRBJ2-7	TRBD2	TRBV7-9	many	TGTGCCAGCAGCTTAGGTCTAGCGGGGACCTACGAGCAGTACTTC	CASSLGLAGTYEQYF
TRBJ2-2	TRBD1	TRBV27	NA	TGTGCCAGCGCCAGGGGGCTAGGAACCGGGGAGCTGTTTTTT	CASARGLGTGELFF
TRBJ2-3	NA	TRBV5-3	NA	TGTGCCAGCAACTTGGAGGTCTGGGGCAGCTCCACAGATACGCAGTATTTT	CASNLEVWGSSTDTQYF
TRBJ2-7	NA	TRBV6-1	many	TGTGCCAGCAGTGACGGAGGCTACGAGCAGTACTTC	CASSDGGYEQYF
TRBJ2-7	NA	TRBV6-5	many	TGTGCCAGCATATCCCGGACCTACGAGCAGTACTTC	CASISRTYEQYF
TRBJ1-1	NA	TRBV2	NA	TGTGCCAGCAGTGAAGCGGGGACTCGTCTGAACACTGAAGCTTTCTTT	CASSEAGTRLNTEAFF
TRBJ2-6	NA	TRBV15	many	TGTGCCACCAGCCTCAGCCCTTCTGGGGCCAACGTCCTGACTTTC	CATSLSPSGANVLTF
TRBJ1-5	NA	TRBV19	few	TGTGCCAGTAGTGCCGCAGGGAATTCTATTCAGCCCCAGCATTTT	CASSAAGNSIQPQHF
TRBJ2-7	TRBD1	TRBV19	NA	TGTGCCAGTAGTGCTGGGACAGGGTTCATCGAGCAGTACTTC	CASSAGTGFIEQYF
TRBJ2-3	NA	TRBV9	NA	TGTGCCCGCAGCGCTTCAGGTCGGAGGGGGACAGATACGCAGTATTTT	CARSASGRRGTDTQYF
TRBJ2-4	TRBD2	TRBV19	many	TGTGCCAGCAGCGGGAGTGGGGCCAAAAACATTCAGTACTTC	CASSGSGAKNIQYF
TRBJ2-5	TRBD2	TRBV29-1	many	TGCAGCGTTGAAGATCCACAACGCGGGGGGTACCAAGAGACCCAGTACTTC	CSVEDPQRGGYQETQYF
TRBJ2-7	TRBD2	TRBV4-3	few	TGCGCCAGCAGCCAATTCGCGGGGGGCTTCACCTACGAGCAGTACTTC	CASSQFAGGFTYEQYF
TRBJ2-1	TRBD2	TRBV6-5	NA	TGTGCCAGCAGTTGCGGGGGGACTAGCGGGAGGGATCTGAATGAGCAGTTCTTC	CASSCGGTSGRDLNEQFF